Following are 2 T cell receptor beta chains from one sample sequenced in a study of blood T cell repertoires in COVID-19. The repertoire was sequenced with immunoSEQ multiplex PCR; TCRdb's copy has only in-frame clones and lacks some. The table lists some 200,000 clones, about 78% of them singletons, with about 18% in the top ten. Material for sequencing was PBMCs or T cells enriched from blood (not recorded which). The receptors were gathered from a woman aged 50 to 60 who had recovered from COVID-19.

CDR3 sequence reads: CASSPTGGYYEQYF. CDR3 DNA: TGTGCCAGCAGCCCCACGGGAGGGTACTACGAGCAGTACTTC. The genes are TRBV5-4 and TRBJ2-7; TRBD2 matches at 8 bases. This CDR3 spans 14 amino acids. The V segment lost 4 bases and the J segment 3 bases; nucleotides outside the gene matches: 6. Germline V lookup: CDR1 SGHNT, CDR2 YYREEE (reference sequence).

This chain links TRBV19 with TRBJ2-7; TRBD1 aligns across 7 bases. J lost 4 bases, V lost 6 bases, and 6 bases had no gene match. The CDR3 runs 13 residues. Germline CDR1 and CDR2: LNHDA and SQIVND (reference sequence). CDR3 region: CASSLGGEYEQYF. CDR3 DNA sequence: TGTGCCAGTAGCCTAGGGGGCGAGTACGAGCAGTACTTC.